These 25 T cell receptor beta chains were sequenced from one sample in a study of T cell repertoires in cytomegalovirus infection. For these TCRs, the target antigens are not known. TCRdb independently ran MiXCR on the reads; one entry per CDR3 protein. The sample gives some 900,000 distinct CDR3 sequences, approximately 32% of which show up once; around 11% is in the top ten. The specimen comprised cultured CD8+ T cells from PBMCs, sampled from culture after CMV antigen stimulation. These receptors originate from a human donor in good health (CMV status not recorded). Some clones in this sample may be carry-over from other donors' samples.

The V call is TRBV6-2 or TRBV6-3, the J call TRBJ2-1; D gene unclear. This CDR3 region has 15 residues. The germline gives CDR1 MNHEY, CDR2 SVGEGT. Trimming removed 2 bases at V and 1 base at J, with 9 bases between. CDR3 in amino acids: CASSYPGLSYNEQFF. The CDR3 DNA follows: TGTGCCAGCAGTTACCCGGGCCTTTCCTACAATGAGCAGTTCTTC.

The CDR3 sequence: CASSMWGSNEKLFF. CDR3 coding DNA: TGTGCCAGTAGTATGTGGGGCTCTAATGAAAAACTGTTTTTT. The chain couples TRBV19 to TRBJ1-4; maybe TRBD1 (5 bases). Trimming stripped 3 bases from V and 3 bases from J, with 8 bases between. The germline CDR1 and CDR2 sequences are LNHDA and SQIVND (reference sequence). CDR3 length: 14 amino acids.

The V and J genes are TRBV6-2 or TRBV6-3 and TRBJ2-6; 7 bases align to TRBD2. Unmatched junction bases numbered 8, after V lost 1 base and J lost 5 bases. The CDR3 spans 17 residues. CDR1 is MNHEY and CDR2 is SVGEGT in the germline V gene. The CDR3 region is CASSYFAGEFWANVLTF. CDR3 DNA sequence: TGTGCCAGCAGTTACTTCGCGGGGGAGTTCTGGGCCAACGTCCTGACTTTC.

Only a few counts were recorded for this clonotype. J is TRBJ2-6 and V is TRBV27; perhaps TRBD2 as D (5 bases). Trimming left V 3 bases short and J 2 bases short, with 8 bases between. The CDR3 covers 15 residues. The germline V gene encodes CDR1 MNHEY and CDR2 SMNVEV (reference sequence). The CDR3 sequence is CASSLRGPGANVLTF. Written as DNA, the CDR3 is TGTGCCAGCAGTTTGAGAGGGCCTGGGGCCAACGTCCTGACTTTC.

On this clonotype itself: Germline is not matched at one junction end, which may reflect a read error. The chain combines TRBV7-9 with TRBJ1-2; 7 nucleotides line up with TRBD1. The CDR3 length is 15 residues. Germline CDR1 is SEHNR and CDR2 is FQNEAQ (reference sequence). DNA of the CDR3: TGTGCCAGCAGCGCCCGACAGGGACGGACCTATGGCTTCACCTTC. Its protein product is CASSARQGRTYGFTF.

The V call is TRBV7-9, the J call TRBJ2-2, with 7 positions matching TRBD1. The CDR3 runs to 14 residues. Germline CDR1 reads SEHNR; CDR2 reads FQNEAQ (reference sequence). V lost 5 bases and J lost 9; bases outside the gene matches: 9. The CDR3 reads CASSGDSPVRELFF. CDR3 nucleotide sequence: TGTGCCAGCAGCGGGGACAGCCCCGTGAGGGAGCTGTTTTTT.

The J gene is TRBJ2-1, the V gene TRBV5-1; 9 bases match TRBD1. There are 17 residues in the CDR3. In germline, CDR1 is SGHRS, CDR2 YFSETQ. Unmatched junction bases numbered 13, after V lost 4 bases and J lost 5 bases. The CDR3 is CASSPQPRDRVNNEQFF. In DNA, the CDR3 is TGCGCCAGCAGCCCCCAACCCCGGGACAGGGTGAACAATGAGCAGTTCTTC.

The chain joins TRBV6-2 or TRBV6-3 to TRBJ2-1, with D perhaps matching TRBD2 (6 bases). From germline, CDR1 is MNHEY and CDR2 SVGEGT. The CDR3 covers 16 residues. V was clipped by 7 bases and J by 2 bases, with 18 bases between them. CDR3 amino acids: CASNLRGSFTYNEQFF. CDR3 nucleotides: TGTGCCAGCAACCTACGGGGGAGCTTTACCTACAATGAGCAGTTCTTC.

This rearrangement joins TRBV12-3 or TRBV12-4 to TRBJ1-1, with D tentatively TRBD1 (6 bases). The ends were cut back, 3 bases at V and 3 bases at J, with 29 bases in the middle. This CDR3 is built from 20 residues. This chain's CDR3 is CASSFTLVNRDLTRDTEAFF. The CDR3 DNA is TGTGCCAGCAGTTTCACCCTCGTAAACAGGGACCTTACGAGGGACACTGAAGCTTTCTTT.

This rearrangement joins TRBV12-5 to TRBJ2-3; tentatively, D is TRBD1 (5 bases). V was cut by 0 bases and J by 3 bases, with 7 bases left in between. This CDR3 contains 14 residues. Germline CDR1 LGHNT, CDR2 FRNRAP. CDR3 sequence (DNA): TGTGCTAGTGGTTTGGTACACAGGACAGATACGCAGTATTTT. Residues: CASGLVHRTDTQYF.

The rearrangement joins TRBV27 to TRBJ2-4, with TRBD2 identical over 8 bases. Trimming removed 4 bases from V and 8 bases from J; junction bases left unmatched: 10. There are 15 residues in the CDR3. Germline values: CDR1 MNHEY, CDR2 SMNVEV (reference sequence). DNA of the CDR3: TGTGCCAGCAGTTGGGGGCGGGGGGCCCATCACATTCAGTACTTC. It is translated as CASSWGRGAHHIQYF.

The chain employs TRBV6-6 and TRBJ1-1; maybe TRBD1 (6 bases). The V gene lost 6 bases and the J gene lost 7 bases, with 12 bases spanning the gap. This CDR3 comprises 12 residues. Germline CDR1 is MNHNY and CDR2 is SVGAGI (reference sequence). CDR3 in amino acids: CASSTGQGEAFF. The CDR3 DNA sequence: TGTGCCAGCAGCACGGGACAAGGTGAAGCTTTCTTT.

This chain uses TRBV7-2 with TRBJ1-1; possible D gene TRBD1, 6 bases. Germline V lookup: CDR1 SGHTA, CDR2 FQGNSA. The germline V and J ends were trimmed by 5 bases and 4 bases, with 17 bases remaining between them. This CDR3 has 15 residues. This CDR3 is CASSIDPGVGTEAFF. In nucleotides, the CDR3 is TGTGCCAGCAGCATCGATCCAGGGGTGGGCACTGAAGCTTTCTTT.

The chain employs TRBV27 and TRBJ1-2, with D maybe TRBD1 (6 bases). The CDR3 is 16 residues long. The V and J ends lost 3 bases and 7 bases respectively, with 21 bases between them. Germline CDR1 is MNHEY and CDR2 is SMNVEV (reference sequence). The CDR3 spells CASSLVAGTPSVGYTF. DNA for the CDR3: TGTGCCAGCAGTTTGGTTGCCGGGACACCCTCGGTTGGCTACACCTTC.

Here the CDR3 DNA reads TGTGCCAGCAGTTCCTCAAAGGGATACAATGAGCAGTTCTTC. Translating it yields CASSSSKGYNEQFF. The rearrangement joins TRBV6-2 or TRBV6-3 to TRBJ2-1, with unresolved D. From germline, CDR1 is MNHEY and CDR2 SVGEGT. The CDR3 runs to 14 residues. With 4 bases removed from V and 4 bases from J, the gap between germline ends came to 11 bases.

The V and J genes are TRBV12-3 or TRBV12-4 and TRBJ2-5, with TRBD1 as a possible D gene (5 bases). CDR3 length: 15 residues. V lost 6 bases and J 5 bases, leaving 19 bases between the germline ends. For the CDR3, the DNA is TGTGCCAGCAGCCTACAGGACATGGCGCGCGAGACCCAGTACTTC. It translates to CASSLQDMARETQYF.

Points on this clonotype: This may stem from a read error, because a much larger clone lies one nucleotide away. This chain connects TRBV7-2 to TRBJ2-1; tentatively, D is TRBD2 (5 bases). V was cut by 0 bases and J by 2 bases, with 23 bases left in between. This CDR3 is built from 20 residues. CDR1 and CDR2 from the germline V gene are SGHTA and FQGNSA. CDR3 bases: TGTGCCAGCAGCTTAGCGAGTTGGAGGACTGGCGGGCCTACCTACAATGAGCAGTTCTTC. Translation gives CASSLASWRTGGPTYNEQFF.

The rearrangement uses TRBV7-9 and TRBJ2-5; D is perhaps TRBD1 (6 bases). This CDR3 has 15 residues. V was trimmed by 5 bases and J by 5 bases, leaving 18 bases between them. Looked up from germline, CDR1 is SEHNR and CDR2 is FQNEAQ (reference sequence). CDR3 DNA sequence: TGTGCCAGCAGCCAACCACGGACAGTAAGGGAGACCCAGTACTTC. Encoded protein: CASSQPRTVRETQYF.

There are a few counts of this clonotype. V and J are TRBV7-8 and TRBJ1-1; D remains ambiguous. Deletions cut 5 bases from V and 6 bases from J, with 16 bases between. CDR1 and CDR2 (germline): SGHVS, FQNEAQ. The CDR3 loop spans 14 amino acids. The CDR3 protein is CASSITKRVAEAFF. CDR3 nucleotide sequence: TGTGCCAGCAGCATTACAAAGAGAGTCGCTGAAGCTTTCTTT.

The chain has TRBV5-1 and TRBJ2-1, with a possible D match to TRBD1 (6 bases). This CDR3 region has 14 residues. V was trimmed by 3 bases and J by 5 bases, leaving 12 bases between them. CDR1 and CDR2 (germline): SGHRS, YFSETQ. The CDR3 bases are TGCGCCAGCAGCTATCGGACAGCGGACAATGAGCAGTTCTTC. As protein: CASSYRTADNEQFF.

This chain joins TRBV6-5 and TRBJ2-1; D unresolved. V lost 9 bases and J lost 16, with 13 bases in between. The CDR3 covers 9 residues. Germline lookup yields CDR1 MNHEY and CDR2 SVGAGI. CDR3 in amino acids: CARHVASFF. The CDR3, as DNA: TGTGCCAGACATGTAGCCTCTTTCTTC.

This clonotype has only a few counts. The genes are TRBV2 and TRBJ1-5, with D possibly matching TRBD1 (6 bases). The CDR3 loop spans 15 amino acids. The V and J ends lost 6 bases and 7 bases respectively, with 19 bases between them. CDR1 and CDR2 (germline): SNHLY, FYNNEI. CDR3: CASSVGPWGQQPQHF. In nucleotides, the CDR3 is TGTGCCAGCAGCGTAGGACCCTGGGGGCAACAGCCCCAGCATTTT.

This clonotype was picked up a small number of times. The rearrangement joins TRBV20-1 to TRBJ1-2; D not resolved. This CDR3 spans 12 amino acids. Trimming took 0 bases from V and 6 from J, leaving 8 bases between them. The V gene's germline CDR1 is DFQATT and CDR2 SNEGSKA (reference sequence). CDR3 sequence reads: CSARDSYDGYTF. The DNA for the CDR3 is TGCAGTGCTAGAGACAGTTATGATGGCTACACCTTC.

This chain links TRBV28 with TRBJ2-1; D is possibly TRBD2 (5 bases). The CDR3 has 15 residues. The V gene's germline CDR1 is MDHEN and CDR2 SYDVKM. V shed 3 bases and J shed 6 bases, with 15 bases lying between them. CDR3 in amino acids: CASSLLGFEGNEQFF. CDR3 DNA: TGTGCCAGCAGTTTGTTGGGGTTTGAGGGCAATGAGCAGTTCTTC.

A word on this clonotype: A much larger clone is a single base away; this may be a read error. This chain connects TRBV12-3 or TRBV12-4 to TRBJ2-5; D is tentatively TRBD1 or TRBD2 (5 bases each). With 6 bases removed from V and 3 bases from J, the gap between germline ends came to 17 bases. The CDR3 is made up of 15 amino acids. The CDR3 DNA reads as TGTGCCAGCAGGGGGACGGCGGAAAAGGAAGAGACCCAGTACTTC. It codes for CASRGTAEKEETQYF.